These 18 T cell receptor beta chains originate from one sample sequenced in a study of blood T cell repertoires in COVID-19. TCRdb's table, derived via immunoSEQ multiplex PCR, lists solely in-frame clones and lacks some. The table lists tens of thousands of clones, roughly 77% of them singletons. The sequencing input was peripheral blood. These receptors were obtained from a man aged 55 to 69 with COVID-19, enrolled during active disease.

Many counts were recorded for this clone. V is TRBV11-3 and J is TRBJ2-2; D unresolved. Per the germline V gene, CDR1 is SGHNT and CDR2 is YENEEA. V shed 1 base and J shed 9 bases, with 12 bases lying between them. The CDR3 totals 14 residues. This CDR3 is CASSLGGLQRELFF. CDR3 DNA: TGTGCCAGCAGCTTAGGTGGGCTACAGCGGGAGCTGTTTTTT.

The chain has TRBV7-9 and TRBJ2-7, with TRBD1 identical over 8 bases. V dropped 3 bases and J dropped 2; count of bases not matched to a gene: 9. This CDR3 is built from 16 residues. Germline CDR1 and CDR2: SEHNR and FQNEAQ (reference sequence). The DNA for the CDR3 is TGTGCCAGCAGCTTTATGGAGGGGACAGGAACCTACGAGCAGTACTTC. This encodes CASSFMEGTGTYEQYF. Looking up the rest from reference TRBV7-9 and TRBJ2-7 gives the full variable domain: DTGVSQNPRHKITKRGQNVTFRCDPISEHNRLYWYRQTLGQGPEFLTYFQNEAQLEKSRLLSDRFSAERPKGSFSTLEIQRTEQGDSAMYLCASSFMEGTGTYEQYFGPGTRLTVT.

The chain couples TRBV7-6 to TRBJ2-2, with 11 bases matching TRBD2. Losses at the gene ends were 5 bases for V and 12 bases for J; bases not matched to a gene: 17. The CDR3 has 17 residues. The germline V gene has CDR1 SGHVS and CDR2 FNYEAQ. The CDR3 sequence is CASSPAGTSGLGRKLFF. In DNA, the CDR3 is TGTGCCAGCAGCCCAGCCGGGACTAGCGGCCTTGGAAGGAAGCTGTTTTTT.

The count of this clone is one. This chain uses TRBV19 with TRBJ2-6; D is unresolved. V lost 3 bases to trimming and J lost 0 bases, with 6 bases between them. CDR1 and CDR2 from the germline V gene are LNHDA and SQIVND (reference sequence). This CDR3 comprises 15 residues. This chain's CDR3 is CASSMFSSGANVLTF. Written as DNA, the CDR3 is TGTGCCAGTAGTATGTTCAGCTCTGGGGCCAACGTCCTGACTTTC.

This chain links TRBV3-1 (or the pseudogene TRBV3-2) with TRBJ2-2; 8 bases align to TRBD2. The V gene's germline CDR1 is LGHDT and CDR2 YNNKEL (reference sequence). V was clipped by 2 bases and J by 5 bases; unmatched bases: 10. The CDR3 is made up of 17 amino acids. The CDR3 is CASSQSKAGASTGELFF. As DNA, the CDR3 is TGTGCCAGCAGCCAAAGTAAAGCGGGGGCCTCTACCGGGGAGCTGTTTTTT.

This clone has a single count. The chain links TRBV6-4 to TRBJ2-2; 8 positions agree with TRBD1. The CDR3 runs 15 residues. The V gene's germline CDR1 is MRHNA and CDR2 SNTAGT. Unmatched junction bases numbered 9, after V lost 6 bases and J lost 6 bases. The CDR3 region is CASRARTGSAGELFF. CDR3 DNA: TGTGCCAGCAGAGCCCGGACAGGGTCGGCCGGGGAGCTGTTTTTT.

The CDR3 DNA is TGTGCCAGCAGCCAACCGGGACTAGCGGGAGGAGAGACCCAGTACTTC. Its translation is CASSQPGLAGGETQYF. The genes are TRBV14 and TRBJ2-5; 15 bases agree with TRBD2. The CDR3 consists of 16 residues. V trimming: 2 bases; J trimming: 4 bases; junction bases outside the gene matches: 2. In germline, CDR1 is SGHDN, CDR2 FVKESK.

This clone was seen a handful of times. J is TRBJ2-3 and V is TRBV5-1, with 7 bases matching TRBD1. Trimming took 4 bases from V and 4 from J; bases not matched to a gene: 3. Germline lookup yields CDR1 SGHRS and CDR2 YFSETQ. The CDR3 is 13 amino acids. CDR3 protein: CASSGTVADTQYF. CDR3 coding DNA: TGCGCCAGCAGCGGGACAGTCGCAGATACGCAGTATTTT.

This clone was found a few times. The genes are TRBV7-2 and TRBJ2-7, with a possible D match to TRBD2 (6 bases). Trimming took off 5 bases at V and 3 bases at J, with 17 bases between the two ends. This CDR3 region has 15 residues. CDR1 and CDR2 from the germline V gene are SGHTA and FQGNSA. The CDR3 nucleotides read TGTGCCAGCAGCCCGGGCGGGACTCCCCTCTACGAGCAGTACTTC. Protein sequence: CASSPGGTPLYEQYF.

The chain uses TRBV5-1 and TRBJ2-1; maybe TRBD1 (5 bases). Trimming pared 0 bases from V and 9 bases from J, leaving 16 bases between. The length of the CDR3 is 15 residues. The germline gives CDR1 SGHRS, CDR2 YFSETQ. CDR3 loop: CASSLGPGSRGEQFF. The CDR3 DNA reads TGCGCCAGCAGCTTGGGGCCAGGGTCGAGAGGTGAGCAGTTCTTC.

This chain's CDR3 is CASSFRGRDEAFF. CDR3 bases: TGTGCCAGCAGCTTTCGTGGGCGGGATGAAGCTTTCTTT. The J gene is TRBJ1-1, the V gene TRBV5-4; no reliable D call. The CDR3 runs to 13 residues. In germline, CDR1 is SGHNT, CDR2 YYREEE (reference sequence). The germline V and J ends were trimmed by 2 bases and 7 bases, with 12 bases remaining between them.

This CDR3 reads CASSPTSTRSTGIGAEAFF. The CDR3 DNA sequence: TGTGCCAGCAGCCCCACGTCGACCCGCTCGACAGGGATTGGGGCTGAAGCTTTCTTT. The rearrangement uses TRBV3-1 (or the pseudogene TRBV3-2) and TRBJ1-1; 7 bases are a match to TRBD1. The CDR3 extends over 19 amino acids. Germline CDR1 reads LGHDT; CDR2 reads YNNKEL (reference sequence). V was clipped by 4 bases and J by 6 bases; unmatched bases: 23.

The rearrangement uses TRBV5-1 and TRBJ2-3, with 9 bases lining up with TRBD2. The CDR3 totals 17 residues. Per the germline V gene, CDR1 is SGHRS and CDR2 is YFSETQ. Trimming took 0 bases from V and 3 from J; bases not matched to a gene: 8. The CDR3 DNA follows: TGCGCCAGCAGCTTGGCCAGGCTAGCGGGAAGTACAGATACGCAGTATTTT. This sequence encodes CASSLARLAGSTDTQYF. Based on the CDR3 plus reference TRBV5-1 and TRBJ2-3, the full variable domain is KAGVTQTPRYLIKTRGQQVTLSCSPISGHRSVSWYQQTPGQGLQFLFEYFSETQRNKGNFPGRFSGRQFSNSRSEMNVSTLELGDSALYLCASSLARLAGSTDTQYFGPGTRLTVL.

The chain couples TRBV5-1 to TRBJ1-4; tentatively, D is TRBD1 (6 bases). Germline V CDR1 and CDR2: SGHRS, YFSETQ. Trimming shortened V by 0 bases and J by 5 bases, and 14 bases separated the two germline ends. The CDR3 sequence is 16 residues long. The CDR3 nucleotides read TGCGCCAGCAGCTTGGTCCCACAGGGTACCAATGAAAAACTGTTTTTT. Translated: CASSLVPQGTNEKLFF.

The chain combines TRBV6-5 with TRBJ1-4; D gene unclear. This CDR3 is built from 12 residues. Germline CDR1 is MNHEY and CDR2 is SVGAGI. Trimming shortened V by 5 bases and J by 8 bases, and 9 bases separated the two germline ends. This chain's CDR3 is CASSIGWEKLFF. Written as DNA, the CDR3 is TGTGCCAGCAGTATCGGGTGGGAAAAACTGTTTTTT.

The V call is TRBV4-2, the J call TRBJ2-1; 7 bases align to TRBD1. With 4 bases clipped from V and 0 bases from J, the junction kept 6 bases outside the gene matches. Germline lookup yields CDR1 LGHNA and CDR2 YNFKEQ. CDR3 length: 16 amino acids. CDR3 loop: CASSLATGNSYNEQFF. Here the CDR3 DNA reads TGTGCCAGCAGCCTAGCGACAGGGAACTCCTACAATGAGCAGTTCTTC.

This rearrangement joins TRBV15 to TRBJ1-1, with 7 bases that match TRBD1. V lost 7 bases to trimming and J lost 6 bases; unmatched junction nucleotides: 11. Germline V gene lookup returns CDR1 LNHNV and CDR2 YYDKDF (reference sequence). This CDR3 comprises 14 residues. CDR3 amino acids: CATKQGRIEAEAFF. The CDR3 nucleotides are TGTGCCACCAAACAGGGGAGGATTGAAGCTGAAGCTTTCTTT.

V and J are TRBV18 and TRBJ1-4; D might be TRBD1 (6 bases). This CDR3 is 14 amino acids long. CDR1 and CDR2 from the germline V gene are KGHSH and LQKENI. Trimming cost V 3 bases and J 7 bases, with 12 bases left between them. In DNA form, the CDR3 reads TGTGCCAGCTCACCCGGACAGAAAGGTGAAAAACTGTTTTTT. Its translation is CASSPGQKGEKLFF.